This T cell receptor (beta chain) is from a study of liver allograft versus peripheral blood T cells. Overall study context: T cell receptor repertoires in transplanted livers were compared with those in recipients' peripheral blood.

CDR1 and CDR2 from the germline V gene are LNHDA and SQIVND (reference sequence). Trimming stripped 7 bases from V and 0 bases from J, with 13 bases between. This CDR3 spans 15 amino acids. TCRdb reprocessed the reads via MiXCR and lists one record per CDR3 protein. Here the sample spans around 18,000 distinct CDR3 sequences, 22% being singletons. Study-level points and caveats: In liver allografts, T cell receptor repertoires reportedly differed from the repertoires found in peripheral blood.

There are many counts of this clonotype. The antigen is undetermined. The clonotype comes from a human patient who had a liver transplant. Some of the T cells might come from the graft donor. J is TRBJ2-1 and V is TRBV19; D is undetermined. The DNA for the CDR3 is TGTGCCAGTAACCCAGTAGGACGCTCCTACAATGAGCAGTTCTTC. This gives the protein CASNPVGRSYNEQFF.